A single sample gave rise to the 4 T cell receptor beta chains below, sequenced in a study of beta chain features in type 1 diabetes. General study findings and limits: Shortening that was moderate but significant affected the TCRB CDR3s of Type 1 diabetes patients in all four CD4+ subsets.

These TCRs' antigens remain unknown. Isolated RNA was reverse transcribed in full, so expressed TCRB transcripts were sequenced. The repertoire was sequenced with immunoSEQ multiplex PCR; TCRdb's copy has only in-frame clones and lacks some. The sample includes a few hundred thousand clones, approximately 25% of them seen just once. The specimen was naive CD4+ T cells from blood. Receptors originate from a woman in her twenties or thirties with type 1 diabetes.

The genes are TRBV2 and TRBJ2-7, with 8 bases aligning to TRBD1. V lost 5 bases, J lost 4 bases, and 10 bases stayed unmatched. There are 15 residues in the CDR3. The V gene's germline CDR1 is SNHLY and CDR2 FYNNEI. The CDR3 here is CASSPGTGNTYEQYF. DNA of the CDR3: TGTGCCAGCAGTCCTGGGACAGGTAATACGTACGAGCAGTACTTC.

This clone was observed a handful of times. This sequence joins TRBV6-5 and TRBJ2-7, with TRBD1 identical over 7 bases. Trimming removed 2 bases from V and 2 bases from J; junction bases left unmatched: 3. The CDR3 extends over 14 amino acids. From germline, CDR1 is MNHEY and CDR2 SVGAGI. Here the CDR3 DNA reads TGTGCCAGCAGTTACGGGGACAGAGCCTACGAGCAGTACTTC. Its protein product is CASSYGDRAYEQYF.

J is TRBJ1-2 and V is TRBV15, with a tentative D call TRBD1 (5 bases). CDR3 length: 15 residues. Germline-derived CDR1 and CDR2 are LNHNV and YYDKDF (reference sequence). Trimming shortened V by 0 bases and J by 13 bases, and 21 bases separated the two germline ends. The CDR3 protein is CATSRDSVQVGKSTF. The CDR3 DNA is TGTGCCACCAGCAGAGATAGTGTACAGGTCGGAAAGTCCACCTTC.

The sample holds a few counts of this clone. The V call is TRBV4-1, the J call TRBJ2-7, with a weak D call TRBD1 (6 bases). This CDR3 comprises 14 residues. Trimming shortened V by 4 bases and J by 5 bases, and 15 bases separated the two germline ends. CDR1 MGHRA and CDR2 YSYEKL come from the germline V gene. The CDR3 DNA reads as TGCGCCAGCAGCCTCGGGACATCGGACGACGAGCAGTACTTC. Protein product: CASSLGTSDDEQYF.